This entry lists 25 T cell receptor beta chains sequenced from one sample in a study of T cell repertoires in cytomegalovirus infection. TCRdb recomputed calls from the reads with MiXCR, one row per CDR3 protein. This sample yields roughly 230,000 distinct CDR3 sequences, of which about 23% are seen a single time; 15% to 20% belongs to the top ten. Sequencing input: CD8+ T cells from PBMCs. These receptors all come from a human donor in good health (CMV status not recorded). Some clones in this sample may be carry-over from other donors' samples.

The chain joins TRBV7-9 to TRBJ2-5, with D perhaps matching TRBD1 (5 bases). Trimming removed 1 base from V and 1 base from J, with 7 bases in between. Germline assignment: CDR1 SEHNR and CDR2 FQNEAQ (reference sequence). The CDR3 totals 14 residues. This CDR3 reads CASSLETVQETQYF. The CDR3 bases are TGTGCCAGCAGCTTAGAGACAGTCCAAGAGACCCAGTACTTC.

There are many counts of this clonotype. V and J are TRBV7-3 and TRBJ2-2; D gene unclear. CDR3 length: 15 amino acids. The germline V gene encodes CDR1 SGHTA and CDR2 FQGTGA. V shed 2 bases and J shed 3 bases, with 10 bases lying between them. CDR3 nucleotide sequence: TGTGCCAGCAGCTTAGTAAACAGCCACACCGGGGAGCTGTTTTTT. This translates into CASSLVNSHTGELFF.

This clonotype was recorded a few times. V and J are TRBV7-6 and TRBJ2-2; 7 nucleotides match TRBD1. The CDR3 loop spans 15 amino acids. Trimming at V came to 5 bases and at J to 3 bases, leaving 6 bases not matched to a gene. CDR1 and CDR2 (germline): SGHVS, FNYEAQ. The CDR3 sequence is CASSPRQGYTGELFF. The DNA of the CDR3 is TGTGCCAGCAGCCCCCGACAGGGCTACACCGGGGAGCTGTTTTTT.

The gene calls are TRBV10-3 and TRBJ1-2; D unresolved. The germline V gene encodes CDR1 ENHRY and CDR2 SYGVKD. This CDR3 region has 12 residues. Between the trimmed V and J ends, which lost 0 bases and 8 bases, there was a span of 7 bases. CDR3 amino acids: CAISESQFGYTF. CDR3 nucleotide sequence: TGTGCCATCAGTGAGTCACAGTTCGGCTACACCTTC.

About this clonotype: A much larger clone sits a single nucleotide away, making a read error possible. A read error is likely, as this CDR3 ends without the conserved phenylalanine or tryptophan. The rearrangement uses TRBV12-3 or TRBV12-4 and TRBJ1-5; D might be TRBD1 (5 bases). CDR3 length: 13 amino acids. V lost 6 bases and J lost 4, with 10 bases in between. CDR3 nucleotides: TGTGCCAGCAGCCCGGAGGGGAATCAGCCCCAGCATTGT. Amino acid sequence: CASSPEGNQPQHC.

A few counts support this clonotype. This chain uses TRBV19 with TRBJ2-3, with no clear D. Trimming pared 3 bases from V and 2 bases from J, leaving 6 bases between. The CDR3 contains 13 residues. CDR1 and CDR2 (germline): LNHDA, SQIVND (reference sequence). CDR3 DNA sequence: TGTGCCAGTAGTATCCCTAACACAGATACGCAGTATTTT. Its translation: CASSIPNTDTQYF.

This clonotype was observed many times. The chain carries TRBV7-9 and TRBJ2-3; D remains unclear. CDR3 length equals 15 residues. Germline assignment: CDR1 SEHNR and CDR2 FQNEAQ (reference sequence). The ends were cut back, 3 bases at V and 3 bases at J, with 13 bases in the middle. The CDR3 region is CASSFSDKGTDTQYF. The CDR3 coding sequence is TGTGCCAGCAGCTTCTCCGATAAGGGAACAGATACGCAGTATTTT. The whole variable domain, remainder taken from reference TRBV7-9 and TRBJ2-3, is DTGVSQNPRHKITKRGQNVTFRCDPISEHNRLYWYRQTLGQGPEFLTYFQNEAQLEKSRLLSDRFSAERPKGSFSTLEIQRTEQGDSAMYLCASSFSDKGTDTQYFGPGTRLTVL.

This clonotype has at least ten counts. The rearrangement joins TRBV7-9 to TRBJ1-1; D may be TRBD1 (6 bases). CDR1 and CDR2 (germline): SEHNR, FQNEAQ (reference sequence). The CDR3 consists of 12 residues. With 4 bases removed from V and 6 bases from J, the gap between germline ends came to 9 bases. CDR3 coding DNA: TGTGCCAGCAGCTCGACAGGACCTGAAGCTTTCTTT. Translated, it gives CASSSTGPEAFF.

A word on this clonotype: A junction boundary mismatches the germline segment, possibly from a read error. This chain connects TRBV10-3 to TRBJ2-1; 12 bases map to TRBD2. From germline, CDR1 is ENHRY and CDR2 SYGVKD. The CDR3 covers 14 residues. The CDR3 nucleotides are TGTGTCATCAGCGTCCCGGGACTAGCGGGCGAGCAGTTCTTC. Its translation is CVISVPGLAGEQFF.

The CDR3 is CASSMTSPYNEQFF. In nucleotides, the CDR3 is TGTGCCAGTAGTATGACTAGCCCATACAATGAGCAGTTCTTC. The V call is TRBV19, the J call TRBJ2-1; 7 bases are shared with TRBD2. The CDR3 sequence is 14 residues long. Germline trimming cut 3 bases from V and 4 bases from J; bases unmatched to any gene: 3. Germline V gives CDR1 LNHDA, CDR2 SQIVND (reference sequence).

This clonotype is deemed medium-sized. This chain uses TRBV7-9 with TRBJ1-1; 8 nucleotides line up with TRBD1. The CDR3 loop spans 13 amino acids. CDR1 is SEHNR and CDR2 is FQNEAQ in the germline V gene (reference sequence). J lost 6 bases, V lost 5 bases, and 5 bases had no gene match. CDR3 DNA sequence: TGTGCCAGCAGCCCACAGGGGGAGGCTGAAGCTTTCTTT. Translation gives CASSPQGEAEAFF.

The chain links TRBV6-6 to TRBJ1-3; 11 bases match TRBD1. With V trimmed by 0 bases and J by 2 bases, 3 bases remained unmatched. This CDR3 is built from 17 residues. In germline, CDR1 is MNHNY, CDR2 SVGAGI (reference sequence). In nucleotides, the CDR3 is TGTGCCAGCAGTTACTCGAGGACAGGGGGCACTGGAAACACCATATATTTT. This translates into CASSYSRTGGTGNTIYF.

This chain connects TRBV29-1 to TRBJ1-1; 7 nucleotides agree with TRBD1. The length of the CDR3 is 15 residues. Germline CDR1 reads SQVTM; CDR2 reads ANQGSEA. V shed 5 bases and J 4 bases; nucleotides not matched to a gene: 13. The CDR3 DNA follows: TGCAGCGTTCTTCTCACAGACCAGGGGGGCACTGAAGCTTTCTTT. Encoded protein: CSVLLTDQGGTEAFF.

In its sample, this clonotype was seen a few times. The V call is TRBV19, the J call TRBJ1-1; D not certain. The CDR3 extends over 12 amino acids. Germline V gene lookup returns CDR1 LNHDA and CDR2 SQIVND (reference sequence). The V end lost 4 bases, the J end lost 6 bases, and 9 bases lay between the germline ends. This CDR3 reads CASSSTRPEAFF. Written as DNA, the CDR3 is TGTGCCAGTAGTAGTACTCGGCCTGAAGCTTTCTTT.

J is TRBJ2-5 and V is TRBV2, with D unclear. This CDR3 region has 14 residues. Germline V gene lookup returns CDR1 SNHLY and CDR2 FYNNEI. Trimming removed 2 bases from V and 9 bases from J, with 16 bases in between. The CDR3 reads CASSERSYLSAQYF. The DNA of the CDR3 is TGTGCCAGCAGTGAACGGTCTTACCTTTCGGCCCAGTACTTC.

This clonotype was counted at least ten times. The J gene is TRBJ1-1, the V gene TRBV7-2, with D possibly matching TRBD1 (6 bases). Germline CDR1 SGHTA, CDR2 FQGNSA. The CDR3 extends over 13 amino acids. The germline V and J ends were trimmed by 4 bases and 5 bases, with 11 bases remaining between them. CDR3 sequence reads: CASSSRDITEAFF. The CDR3 DNA reads as TGTGCCAGCAGCTCGCGGGACATTACTGAAGCTTTCTTT.

Remarks on this clonotype: This may be a read error, as it is one base from a much larger clone. This chain uses TRBV20-1 with TRBJ2-2; D is perhaps TRBD1 or TRBD2 (5 bases each). CDR1 is DFQATT and CDR2 is SNEGSKA in the germline V gene (reference sequence). The CDR3 is 12 amino acids. This CDR3 reads CSAAERGRELFF. The CDR3 coding sequence is TGCAGCGCGGCAGAGAGGGGCCGGGAGCTGTTTTTT.

This clonotype was counted a few times. The CDR3, as DNA: TGTGCCAGCAGTGAATCAGGGGACGAGCAGTACTTC. Encoded protein: CASSESGDEQYF. The chain couples TRBV2 to TRBJ2-7, with D possibly matching TRBD1 (6 bases). The V end was cut by 2 bases, the J end by 5 bases, with 7 bases between. Germline V CDR1 and CDR2: SNHLY, FYNNEI. This CDR3 is built from 12 residues.

The chain links TRBV27 to TRBJ2-7, with 8 bases that match TRBD1. The germline gives CDR1 MNHEY, CDR2 SMNVEV (reference sequence). This CDR3 is built from 14 residues. J lost 7 bases, V lost 4 bases, and 9 bases had no gene match. The CDR3 DNA reads TGTGCCAGCAGTTGGGACAGGTTCAACGGGGAGCAGTACTTC. It specifies CASSWDRFNGEQYF.

This clonotype came up a few times. This sequence joins TRBV12-3 or TRBV12-4 and TRBJ1-2, with 7 nucleotides matching TRBD1. The CDR3 covers 13 residues. V dropped 8 bases and J dropped 3; count of bases not matched to a gene: 6. DNA of the CDR3: TGTGCCAGCCCCGACAGGGACGACTATGGCTACACCTTC. Translated, it gives CASPDRDDYGYTF.

This clonotype was seen ten or more times. The J gene is TRBJ1-4, the V gene TRBV7-8, with D possibly TRBD1 on 5 matching bases. V lost 5 bases to trimming and J lost 1 base, with 11 bases between them. The CDR3 has 15 residues. CDR1 and CDR2 from the germline V gene are SGHVS and FQNEAQ. The CDR3 here is CASSPGQGTNEKLFF. The DNA for the CDR3 is TGTGCCAGCAGCCCGGGCCAGGGAACTAATGAAAAACTGTTTTTT.

This clonotype is medium-sized (0.01 to 0.1%) by share. This chain joins TRBV7-2 and TRBJ2-3; tentative D call: TRBD2 (5 bases). This CDR3 has 18 amino acids. From germline, CDR1 is SGHTA and CDR2 FQGNSA. The ends were cut back, 2 bases at V and 2 bases at J, with 20 bases in the middle. The CDR3 loop reads CASSLLLARAKNTDTQYF. For the CDR3, the DNA is TGTGCCAGCAGCTTACTATTAGCGCGGGCCAAGAACACAGATACGCAGTATTTT.

The gene calls are TRBV6-5 and TRBJ2-5; D unresolved. The germline gives CDR1 MNHEY, CDR2 SVGAGI. CDR3 size: 14 residues. Trimming took off 2 bases at V and 5 bases at J, with 12 bases between the two ends. The DNA of the CDR3 is TGTGCCAGCAGTTACGGCGGTTTCTGGGAGACCCAGTACTTC. It yields the protein CASSYGGFWETQYF.

The chain has TRBV12-3 or TRBV12-4 and TRBJ2-1; 7 bases agree with TRBD1. This CDR3 comprises 15 residues. V lost 6 bases, J lost 2 bases, and 7 bases stayed unmatched. In DNA form, the CDR3 reads TGTGCCAGCAGCCTAGGGACAGCAGCCTACAATGAGCAGTTCTTC. Its translation is CASSLGTAAYNEQFF.

This clonotype came up a few times. The chain recombines TRBV5-6 with TRBJ2-1; TRBD2 aligns across 11 bases. The CDR3 totals 17 residues. CDR1 is SGHDT and CDR2 is YYEEEE in the germline V gene. V lost 2 bases to trimming and J lost 3 bases; unmatched junction nucleotides: 7. The CDR3 protein is CASSFTPTSGDYNEQFF. The CDR3 DNA reads as TGTGCCAGCAGCTTCACCCCGACTAGCGGGGACTACAATGAGCAGTTCTTC.